Below, 9 T cell receptor beta chains from the same sample are listed, as sequenced in a study of T cells after yellow fever vaccination. In TCRdb, the 5' RACE reads were re-called with MiXCR into one record per CDR3 protein. The sample shows fewer than 400,000 distinct CDR3 sequences, over 5% of them seen only once. The sequenced sample was PBMCs, obtained 5 days after the yellow fever booster vaccination. These receptors were taken from a man aged 25 to 40 who received the YFV17D yellow fever vaccine.

This clonotype was recorded at least ten times. The rearrangement uses TRBV29-1 and TRBJ2-3; D is undetermined. The CDR3 has 15 residues. Trimming removed 4 bases at V and 2 bases at J, with 16 bases between. Germline V CDR1 and CDR2: SQVTM, ANQGSEA. The CDR3 here is CSVVKVGVSTDTQYF. DNA of the CDR3: TGCAGCGTTGTGAAAGTTGGGGTTTCCACAGATACGCAGTATTTT.

The table lists this clonotype with many counts. The chain has TRBV5-1 and TRBJ2-7; D ambiguous. The germline V gene has CDR1 SGHRS and CDR2 YFSETQ. Trimming pared 4 bases from V and 0 bases from J, leaving 11 bases between. The CDR3 runs 14 residues. CDR3: CASSPTKTSYEQYF. In nucleotides, the CDR3 is TGCGCCAGCAGCCCTACGAAAACCTCCTACGAGCAGTACTTC.

The gene calls are TRBV11-2 and TRBJ2-7; D is unclear. Germline V gene data show CDR1 as SGHAT and CDR2 as FQNNGV. Trimming shortened V by 6 bases and J by 1 base, and 13 bases separated the two germline ends. The CDR3 is 14 amino acids. The DNA for the CDR3 is TGTGCCAGCAGGCCCGGTCTGGATTCCTACGAGCAGTACTTC. Residues: CASRPGLDSYEQYF.

The V call is TRBV14, the J call TRBJ2-5, with D tentatively TRBD1 (5 bases). The V gene's germline CDR1 is SGHDN and CDR2 FVKESK. The CDR3 covers 14 residues. V lost 2 bases and J lost 2, with 9 bases in between. The DNA for the CDR3 is TGTGCCAGCAGCCAACGGACATCTCAAGAGACCCAGTACTTC. Protein: CASSQRTSQETQYF.

The V gene is TRBV20-1, the J gene TRBJ1-1; D gene ambiguous. This CDR3 region has 15 residues. The V end was cut by 0 bases, the J end by 4 bases, with 15 bases between. Germline values: CDR1 DFQATT, CDR2 SNEGSKA (reference sequence). The CDR3 DNA is TGCAGTGCTAGAGAGACGGCCCGAAAGGCCACTGAAGCTTTCTTT. This sequence encodes CSARETARKATEAFF.

This clonotype was recorded at least ten times. The chain couples TRBV7-8 to TRBJ2-7; 9 nucleotides match TRBD1. Germline lookup yields CDR1 SGHVS and CDR2 FQNEAQ. This CDR3 is built from 15 residues. The J segment lost 7 bases and the V segment lost 5 bases, leaving 12 bases of the junction unmatched. The CDR3 DNA follows: TGTGCCAGCAGCCCGGTGGACAGGGGCGTTGGGGAGCAGTACTTC. This gives the protein CASSPVDRGVGEQYF.

This clonotype has more than one count but fewer than ten. The chain carries TRBV7-2 and TRBJ2-7; a weak D match, TRBD1 (6 bases). CDR1 is SGHTA, CDR2 FQGNSA, per germline. This CDR3 is 14 amino acids long. Trimming stripped 7 bases from V and 3 bases from J, with 16 bases between. The CDR3 loop reads CASKPAGVNYEQYF. The DNA for the CDR3 is TGTGCCAGCAAACCCGCAGGGGTGAACTACGAGCAGTACTTC. The entire variable domain, with the rest obtained from reference TRBV7-2 and TRBJ2-7, is as follows: GAGVSQSPSNKVTEKGKDVELRCDPISGHTALYWYRQSLGQGLEFLIYFQGNSAPDKSGLPSDRFSAERTGGSVSTLTIQRTQQEDSAVYLCASKPAGVNYEQYFGPGTRLTVT.

The V gene is TRBV15, the J gene TRBJ2-3; D is uncertain. Germline assignment: CDR1 LNHNV and CDR2 YYDKDF (reference sequence). The V and J ends lost 4 bases and 2 bases respectively, with 7 bases between them. This CDR3 has 13 amino acids. The CDR3 here is CATSNTITDTQYF. The CDR3 nucleotides read TGTGCCACCAGCAATACCATCACAGATACGCAGTATTTT.

In DNA, the CDR3 is TGTGCCAGCAGGAGCCGGGACAGGGACTACGAGCAGTACTTC. Translation: CASRSRDRDYEQYF. V usage is TRBV6-1 and J usage is TRBJ2-7; 9 nucleotides agree with TRBD1. Germline loops: CDR1 MNHNS, CDR2 SASEGT. The CDR3 extends over 14 amino acids. The J segment lost 3 bases and the V segment lost 6 bases, leaving 6 bases of the junction unmatched.